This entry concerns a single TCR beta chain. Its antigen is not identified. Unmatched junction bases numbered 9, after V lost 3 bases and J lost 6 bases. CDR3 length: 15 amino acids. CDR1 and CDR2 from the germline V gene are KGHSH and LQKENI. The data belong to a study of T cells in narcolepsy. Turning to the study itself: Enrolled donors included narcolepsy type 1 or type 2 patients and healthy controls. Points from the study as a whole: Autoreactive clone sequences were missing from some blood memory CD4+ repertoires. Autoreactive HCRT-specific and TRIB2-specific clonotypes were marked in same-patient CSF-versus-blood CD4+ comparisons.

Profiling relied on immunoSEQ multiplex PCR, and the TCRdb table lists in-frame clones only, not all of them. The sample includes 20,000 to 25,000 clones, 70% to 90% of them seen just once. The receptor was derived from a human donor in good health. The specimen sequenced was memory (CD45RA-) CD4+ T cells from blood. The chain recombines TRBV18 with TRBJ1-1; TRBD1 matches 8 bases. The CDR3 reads CASSPAGGIWSEAFF. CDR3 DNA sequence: TGTGCCAGCTCACCGGCAGGGGGCATCTGGTCTGAAGCTTTCTTT.